The T cell receptor beta chain described here comes from a study of Ad26.COV2.S vaccination and SARS-CoV-2 variants. The assay was immunoSEQ multiplex PCR, and TCRdb's table has in-frame clones only and misses some. The data show roughly 500,000 clones, with approximately 88% seen just once and 9.5% to 15% held by the top ten. Treatment in this sample: 19 received Ad26.COV2.S at low or high dose, single or two shots; about 5 received placebo; per-sample allocation not given. Sampling happened 63 days after the first vaccine or placebo injection. This CDR3 region has 15 residues. CDR1 and CDR2 from the germline V gene are SGHTA and FQGNSA. V dropped 6 bases and J dropped 4; count of bases not matched to a gene: 9.

The rearrangement links TRBV7-2 to TRBJ2-5; 9 nucleotides line up with TRBD1. Sequenced here: peripheral blood, sampled in a trial of Ad26.COV2.S vaccine versus placebo. The sequence was obtained from a person aged 18-65 years who received the Ad26.COV2.S COVID-19 vaccine or a placebo. In DNA form, the CDR3 reads TGTGCCAGCAGGCGATCCGGGACAGGGCCAGAGACCCAGTACTTC. It codes for CASRRSGTGPETQYF.